The following is a TCR beta chain sequence with its context. The antigen is undetermined. These data belong to a study of human T cells and chemical hapten exposure. Study-level information: Chiefly female patients presented with alopecia areata, totalis or universalis.

Study results and caveats: Patch test score rose with PT1 expanded TCRs, significant at 8, 16, 32, not 4.

Trimming took 7 bases from V and 0 from J, leaving 12 bases between them. This CDR3 has 13 residues. CDR1 is SQVTM, CDR2 ANQGSEA, per germline. Time point meaning: pre-sensitization, week 0. Regarding treatment: therapeutic diphenylcyclopropenone sensitization with weekly scalp DPC. The library tagged each cDNA molecule with unique molecular identifiers. TCRdb passed the RACE reads through MiXCR, listing each CDR3 protein once. The profile shows about 260,000 distinct CDR3 sequences, 7.5% to 9% of them singletons. Here the sequenced sample was whole blood, taken in connection with sensitization to the hapten diphenylcyclopropenone (DPC). The gene calls are TRBV29-1 and TRBJ1-1; a possible D gene is TRBD1 (6 bases). The source of this sequence is a woman aged 40 to 55 with alopecia areata. Some clones in this sample may be carry-over from other donors' samples. The CDR3 coding sequence is TGCAGCGCCCGGCAGGGGTTGAACACTGAAGCTTTCTTT. As protein: CSARQGLNTEAFF.